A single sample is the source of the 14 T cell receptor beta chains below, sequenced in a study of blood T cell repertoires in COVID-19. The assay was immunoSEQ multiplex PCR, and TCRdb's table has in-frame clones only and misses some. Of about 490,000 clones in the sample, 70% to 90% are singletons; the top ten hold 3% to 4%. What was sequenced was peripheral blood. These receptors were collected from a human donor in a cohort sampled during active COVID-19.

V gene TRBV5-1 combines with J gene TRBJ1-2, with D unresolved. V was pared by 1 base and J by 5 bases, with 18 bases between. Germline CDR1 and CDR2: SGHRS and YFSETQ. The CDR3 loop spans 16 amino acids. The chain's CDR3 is CASSLRAEPPAYGYTF. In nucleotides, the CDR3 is TGCGCCAGCAGCTTGCGAGCCGAGCCTCCCGCTTATGGCTACACCTTC.

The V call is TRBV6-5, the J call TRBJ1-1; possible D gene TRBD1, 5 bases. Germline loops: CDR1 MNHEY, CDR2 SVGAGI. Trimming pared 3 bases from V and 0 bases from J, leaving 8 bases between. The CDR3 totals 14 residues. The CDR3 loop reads CASSYGALNTEAFF. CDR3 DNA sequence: TGTGCCAGCAGTTATGGGGCCTTGAACACTGAAGCTTTCTTT.

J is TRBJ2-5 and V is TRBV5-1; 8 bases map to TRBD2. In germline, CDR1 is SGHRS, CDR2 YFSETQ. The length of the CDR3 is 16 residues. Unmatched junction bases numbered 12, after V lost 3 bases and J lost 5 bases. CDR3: CASSSQASGLGETQYF. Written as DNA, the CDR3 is TGCGCCAGCAGCTCCCAGGCTAGCGGGCTAGGGGAGACCCAGTACTTC.

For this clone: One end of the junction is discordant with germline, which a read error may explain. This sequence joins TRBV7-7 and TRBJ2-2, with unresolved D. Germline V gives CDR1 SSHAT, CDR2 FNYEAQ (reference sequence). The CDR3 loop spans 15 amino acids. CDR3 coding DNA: TGTGCTAGCAGCTCGCACAACGCGAACACCGGGGAGCTGTTTTTT. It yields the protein CASSSHNANTGELFF.

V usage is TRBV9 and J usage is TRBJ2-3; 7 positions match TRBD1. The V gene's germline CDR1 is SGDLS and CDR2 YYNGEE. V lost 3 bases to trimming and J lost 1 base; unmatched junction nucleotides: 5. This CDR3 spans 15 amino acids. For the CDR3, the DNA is TGTGCCAGCAGCGCCAATCAGGGGGGCACAGATACGCAGTATTTT. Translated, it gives CASSANQGGTDTQYF.

DNA of the CDR3: TGTGCCAGCAGTTCCCTCTCCGGGACAGAAGATCAGCCCCAGCATTTT. This sequence encodes CASSSLSGTEDQPQHF. The chain carries TRBV27 and TRBJ1-5, with 7 bases that match TRBD1. The CDR3 runs to 16 residues. CDR1 is MNHEY and CDR2 is SMNVEV in the germline V gene (reference sequence). The ends lost 4 bases at V and 5 bases at J; junction bases unmatched: 11.

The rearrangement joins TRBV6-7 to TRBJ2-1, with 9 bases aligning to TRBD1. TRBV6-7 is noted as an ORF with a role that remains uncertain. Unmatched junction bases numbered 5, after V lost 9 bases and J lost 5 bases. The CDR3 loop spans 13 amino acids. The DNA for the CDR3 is TGTGCCAGTGGGACAGGGCCCAACAATGAGCAGTTCTTC. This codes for CASGTGPNNEQFF.

The chain's CDR3 is CASRFLRGSVVYEQYF. CDR3 nucleotides: TGTGCCAGCAGATTTTTAAGGGGGAGTGTTGTCTACGAGCAGTACTTC. The chain uses TRBV27 and TRBJ2-7; D might be TRBD1 (6 bases). V shed 6 bases and J shed 3 bases, with 21 bases lying between them. CDR1 is MNHEY, CDR2 SMNVEV, per germline (reference sequence). This CDR3 is built from 16 residues.

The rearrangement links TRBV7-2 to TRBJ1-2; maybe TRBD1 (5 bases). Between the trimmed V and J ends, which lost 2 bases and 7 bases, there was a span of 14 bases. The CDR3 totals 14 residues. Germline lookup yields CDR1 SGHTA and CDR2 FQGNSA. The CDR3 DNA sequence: TGTGCCAGCAGCTTAAACGTCGTCAGGGCTGGCTACACCTTC. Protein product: CASSLNVVRAGYTF.

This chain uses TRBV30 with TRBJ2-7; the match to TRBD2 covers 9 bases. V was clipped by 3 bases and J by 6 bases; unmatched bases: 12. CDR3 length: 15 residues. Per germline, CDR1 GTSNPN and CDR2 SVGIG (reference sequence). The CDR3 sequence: CAWRGSGRGTSEQYF. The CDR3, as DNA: TGTGCCTGGAGGGGTAGCGGGAGAGGAACTTCCGAGCAGTACTTC. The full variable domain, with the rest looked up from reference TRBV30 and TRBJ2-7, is SQTIHQWPATLVQPVGSPLSLECTVEGTSNPNLYWYRQAAGRGLQLLFYSVGIGQISSEVPQNLSASRPQDRQFILSSKKLLLSDSGFYLCAWRGSGRGTSEQYFGPGTRLTVT.

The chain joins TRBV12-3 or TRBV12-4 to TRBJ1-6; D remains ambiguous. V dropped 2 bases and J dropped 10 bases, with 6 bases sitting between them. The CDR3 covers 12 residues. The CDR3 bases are TGTGCCAGCAGTTTATTCGTGTCACCCCTCCACTTT. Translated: CASSLFVSPLHF.

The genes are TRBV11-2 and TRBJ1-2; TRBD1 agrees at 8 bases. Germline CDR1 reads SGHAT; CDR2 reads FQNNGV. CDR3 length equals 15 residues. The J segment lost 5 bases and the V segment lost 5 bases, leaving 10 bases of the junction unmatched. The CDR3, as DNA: TGTGCCAGCAGCCCCGACAGGGGACTTTTTTATGGCTACACCTTC. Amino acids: CASSPDRGLFYGYTF. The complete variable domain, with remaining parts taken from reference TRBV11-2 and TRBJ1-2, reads EAGVAQSPRYKIIEKRQSVAFWCNPISGHATLYWYQQILGQGPKLLIQFQNNGVVDDSQLPKDRFSAERLKGVDSTLKIQPAKLEDSAVYLCASSPDRGLFYGYTFGSGTRLTVV.

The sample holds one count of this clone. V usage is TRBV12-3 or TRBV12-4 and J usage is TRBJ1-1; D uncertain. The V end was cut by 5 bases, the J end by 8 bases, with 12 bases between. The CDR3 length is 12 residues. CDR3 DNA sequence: TGTGCCAGCAGTCGTATTAGCTGGGAAGCTTTCTTT. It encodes CASSRISWEAFF.

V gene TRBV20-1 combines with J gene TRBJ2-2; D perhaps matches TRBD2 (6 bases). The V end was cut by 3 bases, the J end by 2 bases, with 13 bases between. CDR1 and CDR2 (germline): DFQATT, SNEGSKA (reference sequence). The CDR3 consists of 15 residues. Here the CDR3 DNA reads TGCAGTGCTAGTTATCGGGGGAGAAACACCGGGGAGCTGTTTTTT. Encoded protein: CSASYRGRNTGELFF.